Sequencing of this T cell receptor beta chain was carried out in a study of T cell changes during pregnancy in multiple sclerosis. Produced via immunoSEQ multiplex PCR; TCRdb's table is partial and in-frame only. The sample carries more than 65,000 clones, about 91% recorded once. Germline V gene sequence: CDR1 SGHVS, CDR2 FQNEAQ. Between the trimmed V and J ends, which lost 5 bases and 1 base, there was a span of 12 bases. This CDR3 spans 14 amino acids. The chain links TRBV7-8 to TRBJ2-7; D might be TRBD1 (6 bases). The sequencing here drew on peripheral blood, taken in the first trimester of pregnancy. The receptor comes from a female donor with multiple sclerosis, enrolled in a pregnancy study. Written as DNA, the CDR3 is TGTGCCAGCAGCCTGACCAGGGGTTCCTACGAGCAGTACTTC. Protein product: CASSLTRGSYEQYF.